This T cell receptor beta chain was recovered during a study of blood T cell repertoires in COVID-19. Study-wide context: Nucleic acid was either cDNA or gDNA, and it came from T cells, B-cell-depleted T cells, or PBMCs.

Unmatched junction bases numbered 10, after V lost 4 bases and J lost 1 base. Germline CDR1 is SGHDN and CDR2 is FVKESK. The CDR3 loop spans 19 amino acids. Using immunoSEQ multiplex PCR, the repertoire was profiled, and TCRdb retains in-frame clones only, with some absent. This table holds around 200,000 clones, roughly 90% found once. Only one count was recorded for this clone. The chain is built from TRBV14 and TRBJ2-2; the match to TRBD2 covers 12 bases. Sequencing was done on a sample of peripheral blood. The origin of this receptor is a man aged 18-30 years with active or convalescent COVID-19. The DNA for the CDR3 is TGTGCCAGCAGCCTTTCCCGACTAGCGGGGGCCCTGAACACCGGGGAGCTGTTTTTT. Protein sequence: CASSLSRLAGALNTGELFF. The whole variable domain, remainder taken from reference TRBV14 and TRBJ2-2, is EAGVTQFPSHSVIEKGQTVTLRCDPISGHDNLYWYRRVMGKEIKFLLHFVKESKQDESGMPNNRFLAERTGGTYSTLKVQPAELEDSGVYFCASSLSRLAGALNTGELFFGEGSRLTVL.